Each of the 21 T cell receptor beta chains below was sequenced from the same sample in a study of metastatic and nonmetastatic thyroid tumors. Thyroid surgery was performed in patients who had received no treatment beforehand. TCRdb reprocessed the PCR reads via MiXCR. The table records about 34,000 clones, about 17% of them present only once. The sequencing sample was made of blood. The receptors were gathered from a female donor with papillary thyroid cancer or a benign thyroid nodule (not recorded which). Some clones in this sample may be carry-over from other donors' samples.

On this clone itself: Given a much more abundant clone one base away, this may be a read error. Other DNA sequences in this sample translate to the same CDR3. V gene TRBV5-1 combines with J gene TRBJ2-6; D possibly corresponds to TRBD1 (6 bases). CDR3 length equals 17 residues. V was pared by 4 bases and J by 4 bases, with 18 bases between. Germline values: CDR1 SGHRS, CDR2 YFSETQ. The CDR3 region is CASSPRAAGDGANVLTF. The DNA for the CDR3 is TGCGCCAGCAGCCCACGTGCGGCAGGGGACGGGGCCAACGTCCTGACTTTC.

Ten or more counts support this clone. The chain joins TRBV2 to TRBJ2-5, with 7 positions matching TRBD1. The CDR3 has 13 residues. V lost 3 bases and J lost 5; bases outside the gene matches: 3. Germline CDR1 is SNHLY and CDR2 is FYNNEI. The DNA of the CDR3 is TGTGCCAGCAGTGAGACAGGGATGGAGACCCAGTACTTC. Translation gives CASSETGMETQYF.

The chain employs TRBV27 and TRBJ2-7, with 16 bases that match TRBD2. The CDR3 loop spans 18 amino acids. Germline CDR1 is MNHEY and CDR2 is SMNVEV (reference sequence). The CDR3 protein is CARSAPGLAGGPVYEQYF. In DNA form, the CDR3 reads TGTGCAAGAAGTGCCCCGGGACTAGCGGGAGGGCCGGTCTACGAGCAGTACTTC.

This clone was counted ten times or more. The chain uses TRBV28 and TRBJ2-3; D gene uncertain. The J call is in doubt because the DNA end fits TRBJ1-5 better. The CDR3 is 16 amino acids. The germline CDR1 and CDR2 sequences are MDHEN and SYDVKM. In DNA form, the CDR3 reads TGTGCCAGCAGTCAACCAGCGGGAGGGCTGCCAGATACGCAGCATTTT. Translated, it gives CASSQPAGGLPDTQHF.

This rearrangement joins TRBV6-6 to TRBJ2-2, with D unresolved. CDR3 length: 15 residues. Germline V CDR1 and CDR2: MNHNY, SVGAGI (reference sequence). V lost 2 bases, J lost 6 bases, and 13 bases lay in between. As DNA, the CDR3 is TGTGCCAGCAGTTACCGGTCAGTCAGTGCCGGGGAGCTGTTTTTT. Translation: CASSYRSVSAGELFF.

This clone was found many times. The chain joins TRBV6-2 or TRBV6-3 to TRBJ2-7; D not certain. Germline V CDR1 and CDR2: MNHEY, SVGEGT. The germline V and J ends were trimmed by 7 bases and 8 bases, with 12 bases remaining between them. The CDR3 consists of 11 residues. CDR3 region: CASKNNNQQYF. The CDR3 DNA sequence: TGTGCCAGCAAGAATAACAACCAGCAGTACTTC.

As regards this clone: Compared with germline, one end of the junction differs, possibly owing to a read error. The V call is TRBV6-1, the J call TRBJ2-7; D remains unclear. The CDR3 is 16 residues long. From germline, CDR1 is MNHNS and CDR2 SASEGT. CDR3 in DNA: TGTGCCAGCAGTGAAGCTCTGTCCGCAGCCCGCTACGAGCAGTATTTC. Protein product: CASSEALSAARYEQYF.

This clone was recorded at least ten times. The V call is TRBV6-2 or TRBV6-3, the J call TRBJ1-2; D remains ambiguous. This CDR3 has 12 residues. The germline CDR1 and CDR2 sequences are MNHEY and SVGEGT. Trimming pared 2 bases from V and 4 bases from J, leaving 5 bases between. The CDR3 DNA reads TGTGCCAGCAGTTACGGTGTCTATGGCTACACCTTC. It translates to CASSYGVYGYTF.

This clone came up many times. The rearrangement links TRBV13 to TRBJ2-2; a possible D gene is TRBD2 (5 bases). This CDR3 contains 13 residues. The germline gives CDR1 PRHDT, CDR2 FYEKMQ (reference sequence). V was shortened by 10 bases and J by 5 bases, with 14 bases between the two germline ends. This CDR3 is CATKTTRTGELFF. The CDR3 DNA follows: TGTGCCACCAAAACAACTAGAACCGGGGAGCTGTTTTTT.

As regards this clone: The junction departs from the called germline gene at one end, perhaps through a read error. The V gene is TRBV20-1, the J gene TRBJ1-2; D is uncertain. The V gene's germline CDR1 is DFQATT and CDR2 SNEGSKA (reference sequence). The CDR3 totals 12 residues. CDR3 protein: CSSRTGSYGYTF. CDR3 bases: TGCAGTTCTAGAACCGGGAGCTATGGCTACACCTTC.

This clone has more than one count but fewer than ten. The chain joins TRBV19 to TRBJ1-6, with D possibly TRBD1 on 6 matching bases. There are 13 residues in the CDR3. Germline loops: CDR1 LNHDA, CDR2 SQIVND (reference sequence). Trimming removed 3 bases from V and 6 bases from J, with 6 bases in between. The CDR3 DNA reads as TGTGCCAGTAGTATCAGGGGTAATTCACCCCTCCACTTT. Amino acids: CASSIRGNSPLHF. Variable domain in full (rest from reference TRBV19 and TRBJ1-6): DGGITQSPKYLFRKEGQNVTLSCEQNLNHDAMYWYRQDPGQGLRLIYYSQIVNDFQKGDIAEGYSVSREKKESFPLTVTSAQKNPTAFYLCASSIRGNSPLHFGNGTRLTVT.

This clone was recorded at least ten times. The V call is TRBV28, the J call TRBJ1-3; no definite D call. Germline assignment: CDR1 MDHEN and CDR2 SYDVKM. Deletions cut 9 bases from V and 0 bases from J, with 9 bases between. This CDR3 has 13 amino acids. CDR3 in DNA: TGTGCCAGTATTTCGGCCTCTGGAAACACCATATATTTT. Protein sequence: CASISASGNTIYF.

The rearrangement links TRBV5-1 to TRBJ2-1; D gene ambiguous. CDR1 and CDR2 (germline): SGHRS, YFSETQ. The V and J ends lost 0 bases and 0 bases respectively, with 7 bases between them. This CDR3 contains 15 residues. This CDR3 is CASSLGLSSYNEQFF. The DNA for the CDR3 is TGCGCCAGCAGCTTGGGTCTGAGCTCCTACAATGAGCAGTTCTTC. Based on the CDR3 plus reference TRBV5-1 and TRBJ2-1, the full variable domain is KAGVTQTPRYLIKTRGQQVTLSCSPISGHRSVSWYQQTPGQGLQFLFEYFSETQRNKGNFPGRFSGRQFSNSRSEMNVSTLELGDSALYLCASSLGLSSYNEQFFGPGTRLTVL.

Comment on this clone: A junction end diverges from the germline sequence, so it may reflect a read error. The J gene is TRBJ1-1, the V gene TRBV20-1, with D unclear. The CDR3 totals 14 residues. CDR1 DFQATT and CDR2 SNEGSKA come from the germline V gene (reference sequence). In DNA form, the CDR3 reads TGCACTGCTCCTGAAGTCCCCTCGAACACTGAAGCTTTCTTT. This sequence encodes CTAPEVPSNTEAFF.

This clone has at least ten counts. The CDR3 DNA reads TGCAGTGCTCGACTAGCGGGAGTCCCCCGTTGGGAGACCCAGTACTTC. Translation gives CSARLAGVPRWETQYF. This rearrangement joins TRBV20-1 to TRBJ2-5, with TRBD2 matching 12 bases. The CDR3 is made up of 16 amino acids. From germline, CDR1 is DFQATT and CDR2 SNEGSKA (reference sequence). The J segment lost 5 bases and the V segment lost 5 bases, leaving 12 bases of the junction unmatched.

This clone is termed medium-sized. The CDR3 protein is CASSPTSSYNSPLHF. As DNA, the CDR3 is TGTGCCAGCAGTCCCACGAGCTCCTATAATTCACCCCTCCACTTT. The gene calls are TRBV6-1 and TRBJ1-6; D is uncertain. V lost 5 bases, J lost 0 bases, and 8 bases lay in between. The germline CDR1 and CDR2 sequences are MNHNS and SASEGT. CDR3 length: 15 amino acids.

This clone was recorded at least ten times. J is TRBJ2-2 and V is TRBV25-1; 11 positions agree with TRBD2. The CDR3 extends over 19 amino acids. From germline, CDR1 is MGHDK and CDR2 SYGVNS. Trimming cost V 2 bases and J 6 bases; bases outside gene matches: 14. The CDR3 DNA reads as TGTGCCAGCAGTGAACAAGAGGGGCTAGCGGGAGGCATGGCCGGGGAGCTGTTTTTT. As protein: CASSEQEGLAGGMAGELFF.

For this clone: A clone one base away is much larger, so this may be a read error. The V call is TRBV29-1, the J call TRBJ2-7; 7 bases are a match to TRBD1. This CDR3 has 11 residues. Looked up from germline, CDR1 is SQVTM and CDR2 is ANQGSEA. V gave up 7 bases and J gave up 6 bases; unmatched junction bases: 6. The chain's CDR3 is CSARTGVEQYF. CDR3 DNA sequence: TGCAGCGCCCGCACAGGGGTCGAGCAGTACTTC.

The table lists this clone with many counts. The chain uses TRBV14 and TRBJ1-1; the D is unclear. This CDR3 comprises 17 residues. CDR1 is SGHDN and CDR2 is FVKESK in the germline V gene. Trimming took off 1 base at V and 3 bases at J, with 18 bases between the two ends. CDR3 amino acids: CASSQGRSREGDTEAFF. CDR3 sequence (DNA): TGTGCCAGCAGCCAAGGGCGCAGCAGAGAAGGAGACACTGAAGCTTTCTTT.

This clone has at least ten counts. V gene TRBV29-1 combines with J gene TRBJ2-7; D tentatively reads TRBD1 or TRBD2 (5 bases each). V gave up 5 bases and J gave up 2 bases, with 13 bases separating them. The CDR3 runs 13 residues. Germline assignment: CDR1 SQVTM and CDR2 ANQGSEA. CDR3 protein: CSVRGASTYEQYF. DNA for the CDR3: TGCAGCGTTCGAGGGGCCTCAACCTACGAGCAGTACTTC.

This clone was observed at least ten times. The CDR3 nucleotides read TGTGCCAGTAGTATAGGGCCCGGAAGGGCCAATGAGCAGTTCTTC. Translated, it gives CASSIGPGRANEQFF. The rearrangement uses TRBV19 and TRBJ2-1, with D unresolved. CDR3 size: 15 residues. The germline CDR1 and CDR2 sequences are LNHDA and SQIVND (reference sequence). The germline V and J ends were trimmed by 1 base and 6 bases, with 13 bases remaining between them.